This T cell receptor (beta chain) was captured in a study of blood T cells in healthy people across ages. Study-level findings and limits: It was held that the diversity estimates obtained from one million T cells were underestimates.

Primers used in a second PCR of roughly 7 to 12 cycles were a sample-barcoded 5' primer and a J-beta primer mix. Every molecule of cDNA carried a tag from a template-switch adaptor with 12 random nucleotides. At least 3 million CDR3-containing paired-end reads were obtained per sample. TCRdb recomputed calls from the 5' RACE reads with MiXCR, one row per CDR3 protein. The table shows around 1,500,000 distinct CDR3 sequences, with 42% occurring only once. Germline values: CDR1 SNHLY, CDR2 FYNNEI. This CDR3 comprises 14 residues. The V end lost 6 bases, the J end lost 2 bases, and 13 bases lay between the germline ends. This clonotype occurred a few times. The antigen remains undetermined.

The sample consisted of blood. The chain couples TRBV2 to TRBJ1-2; TRBD1 might be the D (5 bases). This receptor was identified in a woman in her late teens or twenties in good health. Here the CDR3 reads CASRPRGGNYGYTF. CDR3 nucleotide sequence: TGTGCCAGCAGGCCCCGGGGCGGGAACTATGGCTACACCTTC.